Listed here is a single T cell receptor beta chain. Repertoires were generated with immunoSEQ multiplex PCR, while TCRdb's copy carries only in-frame clones and drops some. The data hold tens of thousands of clones, with around 93% observed a single time. These data belong to a study of technical replicates of blood from a handful of donors. The germline CDR1 and CDR2 sequences are SGHTA and FQGNSA. J was trimmed by 0 bases and V by 7 bases; bases with no gene match: 4. There are 15 residues in the CDR3. The V and J genes are TRBV7-2 and TRBJ2-1, with 9 bases identical to TRBD1. This receptor was obtained from a human donor in good health. Some clones in this sample may be carry-over from other donors' samples. The sequencing input was PBMCs. CDR3 sequence: CASIDRGSSYNEQFF. CDR3 nucleotides: TGTGCCAGCATCGACAGGGGGAGCTCCTACAATGAGCAGTTCTTC.